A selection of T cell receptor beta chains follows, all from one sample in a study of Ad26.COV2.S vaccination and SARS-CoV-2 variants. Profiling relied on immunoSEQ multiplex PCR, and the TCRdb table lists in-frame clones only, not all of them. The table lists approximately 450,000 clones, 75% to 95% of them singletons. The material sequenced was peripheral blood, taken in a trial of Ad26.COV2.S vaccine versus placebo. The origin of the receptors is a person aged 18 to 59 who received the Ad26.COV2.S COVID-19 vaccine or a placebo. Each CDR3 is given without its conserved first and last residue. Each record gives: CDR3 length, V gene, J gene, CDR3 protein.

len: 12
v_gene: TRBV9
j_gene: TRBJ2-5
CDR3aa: ASSVTPHQETQY

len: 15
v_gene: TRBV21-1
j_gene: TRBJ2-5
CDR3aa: ASSKVKAGGPQETQY

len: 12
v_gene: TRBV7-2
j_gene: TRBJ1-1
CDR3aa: ASSKDRGNTEAF

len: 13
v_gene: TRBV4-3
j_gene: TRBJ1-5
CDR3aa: ASSQDFGQAQPQH

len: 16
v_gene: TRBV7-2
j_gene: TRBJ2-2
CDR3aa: ASRPFPGTGPVTGELF

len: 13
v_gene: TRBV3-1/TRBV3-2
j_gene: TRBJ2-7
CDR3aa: ASSQDPAFSYEQY

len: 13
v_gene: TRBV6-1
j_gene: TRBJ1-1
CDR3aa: ASSERVGSNTEAF

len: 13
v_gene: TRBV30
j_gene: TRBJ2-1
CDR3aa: AWSVLGLSYNEQF

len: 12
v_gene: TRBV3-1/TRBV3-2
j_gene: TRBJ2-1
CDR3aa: ASSSTTGWNEQF

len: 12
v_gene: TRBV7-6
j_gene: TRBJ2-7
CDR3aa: ASSGLAGSYEQY

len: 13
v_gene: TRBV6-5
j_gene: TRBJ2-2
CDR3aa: ASSYSTPAAGELF

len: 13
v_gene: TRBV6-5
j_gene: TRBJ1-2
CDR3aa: ASSYVQGSNYGYT

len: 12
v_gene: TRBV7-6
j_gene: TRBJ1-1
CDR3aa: ASSLGSGNTEAF

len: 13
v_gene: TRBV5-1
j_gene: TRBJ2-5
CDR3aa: ASSLQIARQETQY

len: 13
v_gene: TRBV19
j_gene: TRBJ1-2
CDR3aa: ASSIAGTGGYGYT

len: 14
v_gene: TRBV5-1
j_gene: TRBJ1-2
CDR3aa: ASSLEESGGAKGYT

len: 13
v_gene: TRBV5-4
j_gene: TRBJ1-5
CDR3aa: ASTLRADSNQPQH

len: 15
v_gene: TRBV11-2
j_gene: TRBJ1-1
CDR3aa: ASSSYRGEGSDTEAF

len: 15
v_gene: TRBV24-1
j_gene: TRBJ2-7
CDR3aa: ATSPGNRGAGLYEQY

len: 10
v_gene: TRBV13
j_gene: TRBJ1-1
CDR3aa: ASSLGEGYAF

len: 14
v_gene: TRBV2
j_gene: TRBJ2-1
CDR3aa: ASSRATSPGDPEQF

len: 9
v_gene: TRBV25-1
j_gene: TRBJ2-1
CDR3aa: ANDRANEQF

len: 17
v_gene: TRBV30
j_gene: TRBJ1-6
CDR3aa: AWSPEPGRTTPRNSPLH

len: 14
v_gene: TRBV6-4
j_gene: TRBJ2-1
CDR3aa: ASSDSVGLAANEQF

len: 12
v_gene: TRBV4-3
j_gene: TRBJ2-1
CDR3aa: ASSQGRVFNEQF

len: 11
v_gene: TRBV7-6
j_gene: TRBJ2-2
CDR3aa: ASSRRLAGELF

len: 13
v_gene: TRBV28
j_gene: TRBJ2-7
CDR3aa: ASRENGQISYEQY

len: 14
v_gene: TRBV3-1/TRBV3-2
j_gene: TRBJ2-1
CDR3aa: ASSQDLPGGYNEQF

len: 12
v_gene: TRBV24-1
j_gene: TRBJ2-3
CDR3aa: ATSDTGLGDTQY

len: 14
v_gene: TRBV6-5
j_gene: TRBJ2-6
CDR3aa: ASSYFGSEGANVLT

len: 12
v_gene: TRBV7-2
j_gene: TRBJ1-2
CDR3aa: ASSPTAGFYGYT

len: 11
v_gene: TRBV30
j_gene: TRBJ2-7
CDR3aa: AWLSSRVGEQY

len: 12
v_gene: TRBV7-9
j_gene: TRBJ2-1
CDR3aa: ASSLAPSYNEQF

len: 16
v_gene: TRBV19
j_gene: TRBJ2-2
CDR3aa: ASSTPLALVSGTGELF

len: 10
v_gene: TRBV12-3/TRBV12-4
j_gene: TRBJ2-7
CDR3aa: ASSFYSGEQY

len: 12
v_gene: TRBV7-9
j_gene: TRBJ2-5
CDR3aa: ASSLEQKQETQY

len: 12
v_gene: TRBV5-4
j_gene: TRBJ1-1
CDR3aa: ASSWGTGRLEAF

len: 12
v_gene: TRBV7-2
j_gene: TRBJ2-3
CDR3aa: ASSFGGLTDTQY

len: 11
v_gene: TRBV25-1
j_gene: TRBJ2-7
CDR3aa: AAKGQGAYEQY

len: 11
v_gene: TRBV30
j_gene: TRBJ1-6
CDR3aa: AWDRVTGSPLH

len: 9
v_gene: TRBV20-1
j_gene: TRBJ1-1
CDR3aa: SARDRGAAF